This T cell receptor beta chain was sequenced in a study of cytomegalovirus exposure and HLA in healthy donors. Overall study findings and caveats: Accounts indicate the classifier identified cytomegalovirus status with strong specificity and sensitivity.

The CDR3 runs to 14 residues. The V end lost 7 bases, the J end lost 4 bases, and 14 bases lay between the germline ends. CDR1 and CDR2 from the germline V gene are MNHNY and SVGAGI (reference sequence). As for this clone: Its antigen is unknown.

The PCR used 60 Vbeta and 13 Jbeta primers. The protocol was immunoSEQ multiplex PCR, while the TCRdb copy is restricted to in-frame clones and leaves out a portion. The data contain around 100,000 clones, 84% of them singletons. Sequenced material: PBMCs. The chain is built from TRBV6-6 and TRBJ1-5, with a possible D match to TRBD1 (6 bases). The receptor comes from a young man in good health and CMV-seronegative. The CDR3, as DNA: TGTGCCAGCAATCAGGGGCAGGGGAATCAGCCCCAGCATTTT. Its protein product is CASNQGQGNQPQHF.